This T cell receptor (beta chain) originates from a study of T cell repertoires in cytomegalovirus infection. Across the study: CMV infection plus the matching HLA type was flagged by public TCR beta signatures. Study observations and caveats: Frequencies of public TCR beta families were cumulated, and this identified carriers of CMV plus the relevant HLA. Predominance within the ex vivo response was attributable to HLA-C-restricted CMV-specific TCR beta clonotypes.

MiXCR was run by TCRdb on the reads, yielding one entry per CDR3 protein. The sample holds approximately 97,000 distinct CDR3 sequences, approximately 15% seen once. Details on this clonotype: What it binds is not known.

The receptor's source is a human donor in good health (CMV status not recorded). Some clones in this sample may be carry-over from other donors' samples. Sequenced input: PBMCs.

As DNA, the CDR3 is TGTGCCAGCGGGAGAGATGAGCAGTTCTTC. Translating it yields CASGRDEQFF. The chain employs TRBV27 and TRBJ2-1; TRBD2 might be the D (5 bases). V was shortened by 8 bases and J by 8 bases, with 7 bases between the two germline ends. The CDR3 runs to 10 residues. Germline assignment: CDR1 MNHEY and CDR2 SMNVEV (reference sequence).